Shown below are 14 T cell receptor beta chains from a single sample sequenced in a study of T cell repertoires in cytomegalovirus infection. TCRdb fed the reads into MiXCR, producing one record per CDR3 protein. This table holds approximately 490,000 distinct CDR3 sequences, approximately 10% found once. The source material was PBMCs. Receptor source: a human donor in good health (CMV status not recorded). Some clones in this sample may be carry-over from other donors' samples.

This clonotype was observed at least ten times. The CDR3 reads CASSPEPGDTQYF. DNA for the CDR3: TGTGCCAGCAGCCCAGAGCCGGGGGATACGCAGTATTTT. This chain connects TRBV11-2 to TRBJ2-3, with D perhaps matching TRBD2 (5 bases). Germline values: CDR1 SGHAT, CDR2 FQNNGV. The CDR3 loop spans 13 amino acids. V lost 5 bases to trimming and J lost 6 bases, with 12 bases between them.

J is TRBJ1-2 and V is TRBV6-5; D remains ambiguous. Germline V gene data show CDR1 as MNHEY and CDR2 as SVGAGI. The CDR3 runs 14 residues. V lost 4 bases, J lost 2 bases, and 11 bases lay in between. The DNA of the CDR3 is TGTGCCAGCAGTTCGGGAGAAGCGAACTATGGCTACACCTTC. Its protein is CASSSGEANYGYTF.

In this sample, this clonotype turned up a few times. J is TRBJ1-2 and V is TRBV18; the D is unclear. CDR3 size: 14 residues. Germline CDR1 reads KGHSH; CDR2 reads LQKENI. The ends were cut back, 0 bases at V and 0 bases at J, with 5 bases in the middle. The CDR3 region has the DNA TGTGCCAGCTCACCACCTATAACTAACTATGGCTACACCTTC. It translates to CASSPPITNYGYTF.

This clonotype was counted a few times. The rearrangement joins TRBV30 to TRBJ1-3; D gene ambiguous. Trimming took 4 bases from V and 0 from J, leaving 10 bases between them. The CDR3 is 14 amino acids. The germline V gene has CDR1 GTSNPN and CDR2 SVGIG (reference sequence). CDR3 nucleotide sequence: TGTGCCTGGATTTTCCAGAGCTCTGGAAACACCATATATTTT. Its protein is CAWIFQSSGNTIYF.

This chain uses TRBV29-1 with TRBJ2-7; 9 bases line up with TRBD2. Germline V CDR1 and CDR2: SQVTM, ANQGSEA. With V trimmed by 5 bases and J by 1 base, 6 bases remained unmatched. There are 14 residues in the CDR3. The DNA of the CDR3 is TGCAGCGTTTTAGCGGGAGAAGAGTCCTACGAGCAGTACTTC. Its protein is CSVLAGEESYEQYF.

The chain has TRBV18 and TRBJ1-1; D is perhaps TRBD1 (5 bases). CDR1 and CDR2 from the germline V gene are KGHSH and LQKENI. This CDR3 comprises 14 residues. V was clipped by 2 bases and J by 7 bases, with 14 bases between them. This CDR3 is CASSPGGPRGEAFF. CDR3 in DNA: TGTGCCAGCTCACCAGGGGGACCTCGGGGTGAAGCTTTCTTT.

This clonotype has ten or more counts. This chain links TRBV12-3 or TRBV12-4 with TRBJ1-6, with 7 nucleotides matching TRBD1. There are 13 residues in the CDR3. The ends lost 3 bases at V and 12 bases at J; junction bases unmatched: 5. The CDR3 spells CASSFGTDQPLHF. CDR3 nucleotide sequence: TGTGCCAGCAGTTTTGGGACAGATCAACCCCTCCACTTT.

For this clonotype: A read error may explain this, as a much larger clone is one base away. The chain is built from TRBV5-1 and TRBJ2-1, with D possibly being TRBD1 (6 bases). The CDR3 is 15 amino acids. The germline gives CDR1 SGHRS, CDR2 YFSETQ. The CDR3 region has the DNA TGCGCCAGCAGCTTGGAGGACAGCTCCTTCAATGAGCAGTTCTTC. Amino acids: CASSLEDSSFNEQFF.

This clonotype was counted at least ten times. The chain combines TRBV12-3 or TRBV12-4 with TRBJ2-5; D may be TRBD1 (5 bases). This CDR3 has 13 residues. Between the trimmed V and J ends, which lost 3 bases and 4 bases, there was a span of 9 bases. Here the CDR3 DNA reads TGTGCCAGCAGTTTCGTGGACATAGAGACCCAGTACTTC. Its protein product is CASSFVDIETQYF.

This clonotype was seen only a few times. V gene TRBV5-1 combines with J gene TRBJ1-5; D unclear. Trimming took off 0 bases at V and 0 bases at J, with 10 bases between the two ends. Germline assignment: CDR1 SGHRS and CDR2 YFSETQ. The CDR3 loop spans 16 amino acids. The CDR3 is CASSLEPSHSNQPQHF. The CDR3 coding sequence is TGCGCCAGCAGCTTGGAACCGAGCCATAGCAATCAGCCCCAGCATTTT.

This clonotype has ten or more counts. The chain uses TRBV27 and TRBJ1-2; TRBD1 might be the D (6 bases). The CDR3 is 14 amino acids. CDR1 MNHEY and CDR2 SMNVEV come from the germline V gene (reference sequence). The V end lost 0 bases, the J end lost 7 bases, and 12 bases lay between the germline ends. Here the CDR3 reads CASSLSTGRTGYTF. In nucleotides, the CDR3 is TGTGCCAGCAGTTTATCCACAGGGAGGACTGGCTACACCTTC.

This clonotype was recorded many times. The rearrangement joins TRBV7-6 to TRBJ2-1; D ambiguous. Looked up from germline, CDR1 is SGHVS and CDR2 is FNYEAQ. V gave up 5 bases and J gave up 2 bases, with 4 bases separating them. This CDR3 has 12 residues. CDR3 protein: CASSETYNEQFF. The CDR3 DNA follows: TGTGCCAGCAGCGAAACCTACAATGAGCAGTTCTTC.

There are many counts of this clonotype. The chain joins TRBV11-2 to TRBJ1-1; possible D gene TRBD1, 6 bases. The germline V gene encodes CDR1 SGHAT and CDR2 FQNNGV. Trimming took off 1 base at V and 4 bases at J, with 16 bases between the two ends. The CDR3 has 16 amino acids. The CDR3 here is CASSLVAQGYGTEAFF. DNA for the CDR3: TGTGCCAGCAGCTTAGTGGCACAGGGTTACGGCACTGAAGCTTTCTTT.

This clonotype was seen a few times. The chain has TRBV5-5 and TRBJ2-1; perhaps TRBD1 as D (5 bases). CDR3 length: 13 amino acids. CDR1 is SGHKS and CDR2 is YYEKEE in the germline V gene (reference sequence). V gave up 4 bases and J gave up 5 bases, with 10 bases separating them. The CDR3 DNA sequence: TGTGCCAGCAGCCCGGACACCAACAATGAGCAGTTCTTC. This codes for CASSPDTNNEQFF. The full variable domain, rest sourced from reference TRBV5-5 and TRBJ2-1, is DAGVTQSPTHLIKTRGQQVTLRCSPISGHKSVSWYQQVLGQGPQFIFQYYEKEERGRGNFPDRFSARQFPNYSSELNVNALLLGDSALYLCASSPDTNNEQFFGPGTRLTVL.